One sample yielded the 11 T cell receptor beta chains listed below, sequenced in a study of blood T cells in healthy people across ages. Sample-barcoded 5' priming and a J-beta primer mix drove a second PCR of roughly 7 to 11 cycles. TCRdb re-called the 5' RACE reads through MiXCR, storing one row per CDR3 protein. The table includes some 640,000 distinct CDR3 sequences, roughly 50% detected once. The source material was blood. The receptors derive from a woman aged 55-70 years in good health.

The sample holds a few counts of this clonotype. The chain recombines TRBV9 with TRBJ2-7, with 7 bases identical to TRBD2. Germline-derived CDR1 and CDR2 are SGDLS and YYNGEE. This CDR3 has 15 residues. With V trimmed by 0 bases and J by 4 bases, 7 bases remained unmatched. The CDR3 loop is CASSVGASGVYEQYF. CDR3 nucleotide sequence: TGTGCCAGCAGCGTAGGGGCTAGCGGAGTATACGAGCAGTACTTC.

This clonotype was seen only once. The CDR3 loop is CSATRGAGGTEAFF. CDR3 DNA sequence: TGCAGTGCCACAAGGGGGGCGGGAGGCACTGAAGCTTTCTTT. V is TRBV20-1 and J is TRBJ1-1; tentatively, D is TRBD1 (6 bases). The CDR3 has 14 amino acids. Germline-derived CDR1 and CDR2 are DFQATT and SNEGSKA (reference sequence). Trimming pared 6 bases from V and 4 bases from J, leaving 18 bases between.

The chain carries TRBV5-1 and TRBJ2-2; 10 bases are shared with TRBD2. The CDR3 has 17 residues. The J segment lost 3 bases and the V segment lost 4 bases, leaving 9 bases of the junction unmatched. The V gene's germline CDR1 is SGHRS and CDR2 YFSETQ. Here the CDR3 reads CASSMLAGAGDTGELFF. CDR3 nucleotides: TGCGCCAGCAGCATGCTAGCGGGAGCTGGCGACACCGGGGAGCTGTTTTTT.

The V and J genes are TRBV6-2 or TRBV6-3 and TRBJ1-2, with 12 bases lining up with TRBD1. After removal of 6 bases from V and 4 bases from J, the junction contained 6 bases not matched to a gene. The CDR3 extends over 15 amino acids. Germline lookup yields CDR1 MNHEY and CDR2 SVGEGT. The DNA for the CDR3 is TGTGCCAGCAGACGGGGACAGGGGGCTTTCTATGGCTACACCTTC. This encodes CASRRGQGAFYGYTF.

The chain employs TRBV25-1 and TRBJ2-5, with 9 bases that match TRBD2. The germline V gene encodes CDR1 MGHDK and CDR2 SYGVNS. V was clipped by 7 bases and J by 2 bases; unmatched bases: 8. The CDR3 has 15 amino acids. This CDR3 reads CASNRGLAQQETQYF. DNA for the CDR3: TGTGCCAGCAACCGAGGACTAGCGCAACAAGAGACCCAGTACTTC.

Written as DNA, the CDR3 is TGTGCCAGCCGAGGTGGAAATCGTCGTGGCTACACCTTC. It specifies CASRGGNRRGYTF. The chain employs TRBV9 and TRBJ1-2; D is ambiguous. The CDR3 length is 13 residues. Trimming stripped 7 bases from V and 7 bases from J, with 17 bases between. Looked up from germline, CDR1 is SGDLS and CDR2 is YYNGEE.

This clonotype was detected ten times or more. V gene TRBV7-3 combines with J gene TRBJ1-2; 9 bases line up with TRBD1. Trimming cost V 5 bases and J 7 bases; bases outside gene matches: 8. Germline CDR1 is SGHTA and CDR2 is FQGTGA. CDR3 length: 14 residues. The CDR3 nucleotides read TGTGCCAGCAGCCCACAGGGGGCTGGGGGTGGCTACACCTTC. The encoded protein is CASSPQGAGGGYTF.

In this sample, this clonotype turned up a few times. This chain connects TRBV20-1 to TRBJ2-1; 10 bases are a match to TRBD2. Germline V gene sequence: CDR1 DFQATT, CDR2 SNEGSKA (reference sequence). The V and J ends lost 3 bases and 0 bases, in that order; junction bases with no gene match: 5. The CDR3 consists of 16 residues. CDR3 in DNA: TGCAGTGCTAGGGACCCTAGCGGGAGCTCCTACAATGAGCAGTTCTTC. It yields the protein CSARDPSGSSYNEQFF.

The chain links TRBV28 to TRBJ2-7; 7 positions match TRBD1. The DNA end is more similar to TRBJ2-5, so the J call may be wrong. This CDR3 region has 15 residues. Germline lookup yields CDR1 MDHEN and CDR2 SYDVKM. In DNA, the CDR3 is TGTGCCAGCAGTTCTGACCAGGGACAGCGAGAGACCCAGTACTTC. It encodes CASSSDQGQRETQYF.

The V and J genes are TRBV7-2 and TRBJ2-5; TRBD2 agrees at 7 bases. Matching the DNA end better, TRBJ2-7 makes the J call doubtful. Germline V CDR1 and CDR2: SGHTA, FQGNSA. This CDR3 comprises 14 residues. Written as DNA, the CDR3 is TGTGCCAGCAGCTCTTCGGGGGGAATGGGCGAGCAGTACTTC. This encodes CASSSSGGMGEQYF.

The chain combines TRBV21-1 with TRBJ1-5. TRBV21-1 is recorded as a pseudogene. The CDR3 runs 15 residues. CDR3 amino acids: CASSLEETPHQPQHF. CDR3 nucleotide sequence: TGTGCCAGCAGCCTAGAGGAAACACCTCATCAGCCCCAGCATTTT.